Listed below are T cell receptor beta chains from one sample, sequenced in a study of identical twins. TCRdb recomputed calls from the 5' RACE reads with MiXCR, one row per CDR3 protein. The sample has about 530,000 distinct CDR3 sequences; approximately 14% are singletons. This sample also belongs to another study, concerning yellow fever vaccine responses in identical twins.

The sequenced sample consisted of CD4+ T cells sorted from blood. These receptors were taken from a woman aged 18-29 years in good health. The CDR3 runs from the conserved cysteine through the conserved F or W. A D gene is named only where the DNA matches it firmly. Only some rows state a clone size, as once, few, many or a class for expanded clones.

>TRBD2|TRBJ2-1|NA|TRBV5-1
CASSLGISGGSSYNEQFF
TGCGCCAGCAGCTTGGGGATTAGCGGGGGGAGCTCCTACAATGAGCAGTTCTTC
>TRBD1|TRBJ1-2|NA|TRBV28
CASTDGTAYGYTF
TGTGCCAGCACAGACGGGACAGCCTATGGCTACACCTTC
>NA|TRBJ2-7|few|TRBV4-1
CASSPPRVPYEQYF
TGCGCCAGCAGCCCCCCGCGGGTCCCCTACGAGCAGTACTTC
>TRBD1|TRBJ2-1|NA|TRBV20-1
CSARDLQGASNEQFF
TGCAGTGCTAGAGATCTCCAGGGGGCCTCCAATGAGCAGTTCTTC
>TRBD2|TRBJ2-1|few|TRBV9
CASSVGAGVVYEQFF
TGTGCCAGCAGCGTAGGGGCGGGAGTCGTCTATGAGCAGTTCTTC
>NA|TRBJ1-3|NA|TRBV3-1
CASSQVRTDGNTIYF
TGTGCCAGCAGCCAAGTTAGGACGGATGGAAACACCATATATTTT
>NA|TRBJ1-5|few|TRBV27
CASSFTVHSNQPQHF
TGTGCCAGCAGTTTTACAGTTCATAGCAATCAGCCCCAGCATTTT
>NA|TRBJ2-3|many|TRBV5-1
CASSLEGGRTDTQYF
TGCGCCAGCAGCTTGGAGGGCGGTCGCACAGATACGCAGTATTTT
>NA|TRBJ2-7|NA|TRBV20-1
CSARGGGGDEQYF
TGCAGTGCTAGAGGGGGCGGAGGTGACGAGCAGTACTTC
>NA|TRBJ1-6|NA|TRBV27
CASSPLRVYNSPLHF
TGTGCCAGCAGTCCTCTCAGGGTGTATAATTCACCCCTCCACTTT
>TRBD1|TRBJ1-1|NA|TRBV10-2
CASSSGTGHTEAFF
TGCGCCAGCAGCTCCGGGACAGGGCACACTGAAGCTTTCTTT
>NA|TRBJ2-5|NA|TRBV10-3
CAISTSEVTQETQYF
TGTGCCATCAGTACCTCGGAGGTAACGCAAGAGACCCAGTACTTC
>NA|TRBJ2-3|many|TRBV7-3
CASSPGGLPTDTQYF
TGTGCCAGCAGCCCCGGGGGGCTCCCCACAGATACGCAGTATTTT
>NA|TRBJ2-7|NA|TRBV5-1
CASSFLSGGQEEQYF
TGCGCCAGCAGCTTCCTTTCCGGGGGGCAGGAAGAGCAGTACTTC
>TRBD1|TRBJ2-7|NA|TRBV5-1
CASRFGDRPFYEQYF
TGCGCCAGCAGGTTTGGGGACAGGCCTTTCTACGAGCAGTACTTC
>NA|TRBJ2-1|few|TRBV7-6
CASSLMGGANNEQFF
TGTGCCAGCAGCTTAATGGGGGGGGCTAACAATGAGCAGTTCTTC
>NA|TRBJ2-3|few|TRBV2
CASSEDLPGNTDTQYF
TGTGCCAGCAGTGAAGACTTACCGGGGAACACAGATACGCAGTATTTT
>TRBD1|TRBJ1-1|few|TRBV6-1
CASRRQGTNTEAFF
TGTGCCAGCAGAAGACAGGGGACGAACACTGAAGCTTTCTTT
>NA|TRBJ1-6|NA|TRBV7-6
CASSRGVGENSPLHF
TGTGCCAGCAGCCGGGGGGTAGGGGAAAATTCACCCCTCCACTTT
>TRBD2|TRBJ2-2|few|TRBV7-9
CASSTLAGGTGELFF
TGTGCCAGCAGCACCCTAGCGGGAGGAACCGGGGAGCTGTTTTTT
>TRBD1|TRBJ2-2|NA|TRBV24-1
CATSDPGSTGGVTGELFF
TGTGCCACCAGTGATCCAGGGTCGACAGGGGGAGTCACCGGGGAGCTGTTTTTT
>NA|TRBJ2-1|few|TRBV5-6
CASSPYGREQFF
TGTGCCAGCAGCCCCTACGGCAGGGAGCAGTTCTTC
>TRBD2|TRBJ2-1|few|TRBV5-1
CASSIGLAGPNEQFF
TGCGCCAGCAGCATCGGACTAGCGGGGCCCAATGAGCAGTTCTTC
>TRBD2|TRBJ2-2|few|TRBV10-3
CAISESSGAGPTGELFF
TGTGCCATCAGTGAGTCGAGCGGGGCCGGTCCCACCGGGGAGCTGTTTTTT
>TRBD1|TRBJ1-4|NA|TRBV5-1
CASSQGQPTNEKLFF
TGCGCCAGCAGCCAGGGACAGCCAACTAATGAAAAACTGTTTTTT
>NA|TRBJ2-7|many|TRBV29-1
CSVGGTDGISYEQYF
TGCAGCGTGGGCGGGACGGACGGAATTAGCTACGAGCAGTACTTC
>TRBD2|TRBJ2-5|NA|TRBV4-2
CASSQDEGSASGERETQYF
TGTGCCAGCAGCCAAGATGAGGGTAGTGCTAGCGGGGAGCGTGAGACCCAGTACTTC
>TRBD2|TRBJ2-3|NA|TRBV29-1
CSALRLAGSTDTQYF
TGCAGCGCCTTAAGACTAGCGGGGTCCACAGATACGCAGTATTTT
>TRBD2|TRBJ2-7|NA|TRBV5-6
CASSPGGLAVYEQYF
TGTGCCAGCAGCCCAGGGGGACTAGCGGTGTACGAGCAGTACTTC
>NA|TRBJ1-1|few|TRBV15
CATSRSVTQKAFF
TGTGCCACCAGCAGATCCGTCACTCAGAAAGCTTTCTTT
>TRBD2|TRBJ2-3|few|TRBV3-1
CASSQDPAGATDTQYF
TGTGCCAGCAGCCAAGATCCAGCGGGGGCCACAGATACGCAGTATTTT
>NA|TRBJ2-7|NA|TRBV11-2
CASSLDPTVLYEQYF
TGTGCCAGCAGCTTAGATCCAACGGTTTTATACGAGCAGTACTTC
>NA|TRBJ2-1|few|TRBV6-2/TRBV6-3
CASSYQGTPKQFF
TGTGCCAGCAGTTACCAGGGGACACCCAAGCAGTTCTTC
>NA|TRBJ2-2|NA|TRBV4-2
CASSQDYRSNTGELFF
TGTGCCAGCAGCCAAGATTACAGATCGAACACCGGGGAGCTGTTTTTT
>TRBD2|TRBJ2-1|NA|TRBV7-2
CASSSRDGGTYNEQFF
TGTGCCAGCAGCTCCAGGGACGGGGGGACCTACAATGAGCAGTTCTTC
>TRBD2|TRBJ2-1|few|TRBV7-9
CASDLAGDTEQFF
TGTGCCAGCGATTTAGCGGGAGATACTGAGCAGTTCTTC
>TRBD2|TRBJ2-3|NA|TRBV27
CASSSGLAGYTDTQYF
TGTGCCAGCAGTTCGGGACTAGCGGGATACACAGATACGCAGTATTTT
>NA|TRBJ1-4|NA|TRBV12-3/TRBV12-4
CASSPLASEKLFF
TGTGCCAGCAGTCCGTTAGCGTCTGAAAAACTGTTTTTT
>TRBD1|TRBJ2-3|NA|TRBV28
CAVGDRGTDTQYF
TGTGCCGTCGGGGACAGGGGCACAGATACGCAGTATTTT
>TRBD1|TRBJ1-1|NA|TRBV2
CASTWDRGMSEAFF
TGTGCCAGCACATGGGACAGGGGAATGTCTGAAGCTTTCTTT
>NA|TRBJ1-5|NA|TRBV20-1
CSARKGGNQPQHF
TGCAGTGCTAGGAAAGGAGGCAATCAGCCCCAGCATTTT
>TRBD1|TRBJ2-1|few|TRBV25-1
CASSASQGAQRYNEQFF
TGTGCCAGCAGTGCCTCCCAGGGGGCTCAGCGGTACAATGAGCAGTTCTTC
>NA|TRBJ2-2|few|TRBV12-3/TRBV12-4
CASFGPGELFF
TGTGCCAGCTTTGGCCCCGGGGAGCTGTTTTTT
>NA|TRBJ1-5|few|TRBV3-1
CASSQDGPPSQPQHF
TGTGCCAGCAGCCAAGATGGACCGCCCTCCCAGCCCCAGCATTTT
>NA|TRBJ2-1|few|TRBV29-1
CSVAQPLNNEQFF
TGCAGCGTTGCCCAACCGTTGAACAATGAGCAGTTCTTC
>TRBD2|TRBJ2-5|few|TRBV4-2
CASSPLAGPQETQYF
TGTGCCAGCAGCCCACTAGCGGGGCCCCAGGAGACCCAGTACTTC